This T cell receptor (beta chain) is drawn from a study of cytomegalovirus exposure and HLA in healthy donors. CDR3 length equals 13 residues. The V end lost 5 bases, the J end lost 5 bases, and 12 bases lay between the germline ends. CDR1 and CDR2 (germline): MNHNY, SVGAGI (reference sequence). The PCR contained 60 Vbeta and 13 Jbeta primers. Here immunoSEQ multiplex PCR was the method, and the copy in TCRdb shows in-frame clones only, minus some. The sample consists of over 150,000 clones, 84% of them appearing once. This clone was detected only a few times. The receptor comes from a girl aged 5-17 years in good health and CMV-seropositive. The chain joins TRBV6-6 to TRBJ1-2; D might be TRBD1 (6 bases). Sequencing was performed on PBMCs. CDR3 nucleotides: TGTGCCAGCAGTGTAGAACAGGGATATGGCTACACCTTC. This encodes CASSVEQGYGYTF.